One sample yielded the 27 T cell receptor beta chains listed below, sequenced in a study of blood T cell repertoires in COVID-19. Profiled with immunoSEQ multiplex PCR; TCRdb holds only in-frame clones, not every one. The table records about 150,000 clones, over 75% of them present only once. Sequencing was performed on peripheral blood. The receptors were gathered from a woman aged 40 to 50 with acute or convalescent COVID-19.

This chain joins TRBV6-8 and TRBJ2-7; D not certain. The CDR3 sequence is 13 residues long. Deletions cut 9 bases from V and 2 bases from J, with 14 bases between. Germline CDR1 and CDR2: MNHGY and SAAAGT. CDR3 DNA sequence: TGTGCCAGGATCCCGACGGAGCCCTACGAGCAGTACTTC. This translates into CARIPTEPYEQYF.

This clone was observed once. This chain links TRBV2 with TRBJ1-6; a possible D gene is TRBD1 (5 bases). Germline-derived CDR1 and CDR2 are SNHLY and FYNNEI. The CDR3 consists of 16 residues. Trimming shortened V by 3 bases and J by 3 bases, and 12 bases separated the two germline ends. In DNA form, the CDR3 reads TGTGCCAGCAGTGATAGCGGGGACGGCTATAATTCACCCCTCCACTTT. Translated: CASSDSGDGYNSPLHF.

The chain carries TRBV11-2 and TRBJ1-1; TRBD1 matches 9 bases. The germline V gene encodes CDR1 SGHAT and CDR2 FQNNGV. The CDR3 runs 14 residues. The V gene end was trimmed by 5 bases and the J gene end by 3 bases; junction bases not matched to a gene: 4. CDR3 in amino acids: CASSIDRGYTEAFF. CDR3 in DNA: TGTGCCAGCAGCATTGACAGGGGGTACACTGAAGCTTTCTTT.

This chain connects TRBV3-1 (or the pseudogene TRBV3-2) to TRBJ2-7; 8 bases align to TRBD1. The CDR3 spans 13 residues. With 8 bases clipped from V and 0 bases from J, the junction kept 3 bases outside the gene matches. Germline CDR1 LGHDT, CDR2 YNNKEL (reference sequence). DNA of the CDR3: TGTGCCAGCGGACAGGGAGTCTCCTACGAGCAGTACTTC. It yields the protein CASGQGVSYEQYF.

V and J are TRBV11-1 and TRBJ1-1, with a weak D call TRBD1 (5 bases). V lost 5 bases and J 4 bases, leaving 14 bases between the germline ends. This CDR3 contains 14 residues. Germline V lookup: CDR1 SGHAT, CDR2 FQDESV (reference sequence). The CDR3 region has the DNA TGTGCCAGCAGCGTCGGAGGGGTTCCCACTGAAGCTTTCTTT. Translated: CASSVGGVPTEAFF.

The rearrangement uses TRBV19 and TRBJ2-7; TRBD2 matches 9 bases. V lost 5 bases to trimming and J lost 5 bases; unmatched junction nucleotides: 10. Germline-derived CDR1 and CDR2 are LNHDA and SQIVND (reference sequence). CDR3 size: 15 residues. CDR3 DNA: TGTGCCAGTAGTGAACCGGGACTAGCTCTAGACGAGCAGTACTTC. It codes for CASSEPGLALDEQYF. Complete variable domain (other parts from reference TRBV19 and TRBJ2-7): DGGITQSPKYLFRKEGQNVTLSCEQNLNHDAMYWYRQDPGQGLRLIYYSQIVNDFQKGDIAEGYSVSREKKESFPLTVTSAQKNPTAFYLCASSEPGLALDEQYFGPGTRLTVT.

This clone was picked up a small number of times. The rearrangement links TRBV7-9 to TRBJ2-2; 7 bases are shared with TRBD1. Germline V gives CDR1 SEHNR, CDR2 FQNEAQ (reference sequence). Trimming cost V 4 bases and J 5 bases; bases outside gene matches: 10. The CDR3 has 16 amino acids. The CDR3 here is CASSSPGQKKTGELFF. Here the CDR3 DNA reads TGTGCCAGCAGCTCTCCGGGACAGAAGAAAACCGGGGAGCTGTTTTTT.

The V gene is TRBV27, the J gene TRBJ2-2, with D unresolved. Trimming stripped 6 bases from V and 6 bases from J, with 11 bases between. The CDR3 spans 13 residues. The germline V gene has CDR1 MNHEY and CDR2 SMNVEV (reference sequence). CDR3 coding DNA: TGTGCCAGCAGCCTACAGTATTCCGGGGAGCTGTTTTTT. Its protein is CASSLQYSGELFF.

The CDR3 sequence: CASSSQSGAAGGYTF. Here the CDR3 DNA reads TGTGCCAGCAGCTCGCAGAGCGGGGCGGCCGGTGGCTACACCTTC. The V call is TRBV5-4, the J call TRBJ1-2, with D possibly matching TRBD1 (5 bases). Germline values: CDR1 SGHNT, CDR2 YYREEE (reference sequence). V gave up 3 bases and J gave up 7 bases, with 19 bases separating them. The CDR3 has 15 residues.

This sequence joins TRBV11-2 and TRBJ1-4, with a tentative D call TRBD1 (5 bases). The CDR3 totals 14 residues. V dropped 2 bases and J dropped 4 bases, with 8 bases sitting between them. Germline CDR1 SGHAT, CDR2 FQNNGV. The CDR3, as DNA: TGTGCCAGCAGCTTAAGACAGCTTAATGAAAAACTGTTTTTT. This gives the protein CASSLRQLNEKLFF.

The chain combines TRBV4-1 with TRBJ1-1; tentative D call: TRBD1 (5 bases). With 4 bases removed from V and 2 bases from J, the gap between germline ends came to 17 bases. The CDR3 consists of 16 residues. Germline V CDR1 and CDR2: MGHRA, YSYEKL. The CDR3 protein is CASSPPREFDNTEAFF. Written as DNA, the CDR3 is TGCGCCAGCAGCCCCCCCAGGGAATTTGATAACACTGAAGCTTTCTTT.

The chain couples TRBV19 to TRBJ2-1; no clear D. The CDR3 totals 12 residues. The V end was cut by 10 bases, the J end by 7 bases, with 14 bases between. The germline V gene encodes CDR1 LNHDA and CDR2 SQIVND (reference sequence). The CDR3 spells CATSRGSNEQFF. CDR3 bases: TGTGCCACCTCCCGCGGCTCGAATGAGCAGTTCTTC.

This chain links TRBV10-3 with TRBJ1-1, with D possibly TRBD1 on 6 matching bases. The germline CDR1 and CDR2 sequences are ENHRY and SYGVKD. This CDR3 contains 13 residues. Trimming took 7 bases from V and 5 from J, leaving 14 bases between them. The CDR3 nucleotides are TGTGCCATCAAACAGGGAACGGGAACTGAAGCTTTCTTT. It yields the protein CAIKQGTGTEAFF.

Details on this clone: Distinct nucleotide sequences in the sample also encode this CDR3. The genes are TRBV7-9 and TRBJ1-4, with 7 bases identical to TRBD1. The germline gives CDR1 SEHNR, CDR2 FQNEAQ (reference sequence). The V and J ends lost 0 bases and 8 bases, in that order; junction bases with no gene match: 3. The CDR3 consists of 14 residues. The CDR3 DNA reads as TGTGCCAGCAGCTTAGCACAGGGGAACGAAAAACTGTTTTTT. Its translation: CASSLAQGNEKLFF. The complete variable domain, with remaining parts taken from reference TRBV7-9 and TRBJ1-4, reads DTGVSQNPRHKITKRGQNVTFRCDPISEHNRLYWYRQTLGQGPEFLTYFQNEAQLEKSRLLSDRFSAERPKGSFSTLEIQRTEQGDSAMYLCASSLAQGNEKLFFGSGTQLSVL.

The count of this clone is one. In DNA form, the CDR3 reads TGTGCCAGCAGCCAGCGTCCCAGCGACACTGAAGCTTTCTTT. The encoded protein is CASSQRPSDTEAFF. The chain links TRBV7-2 to TRBJ1-1; unclear D gene. Per the germline V gene, CDR1 is SGHTA and CDR2 is FQGNSA. With 5 bases removed from V and 3 bases from J, the gap between germline ends came to 13 bases. There are 14 residues in the CDR3.

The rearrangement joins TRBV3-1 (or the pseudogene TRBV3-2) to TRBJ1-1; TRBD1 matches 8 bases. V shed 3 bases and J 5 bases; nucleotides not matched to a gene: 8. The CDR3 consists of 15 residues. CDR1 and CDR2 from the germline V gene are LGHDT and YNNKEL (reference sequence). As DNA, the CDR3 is TGTGCCAGCAGCCAGGGGCAGGGGGCATGGACTGAAGCTTTCTTT. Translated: CASSQGQGAWTEAFF.

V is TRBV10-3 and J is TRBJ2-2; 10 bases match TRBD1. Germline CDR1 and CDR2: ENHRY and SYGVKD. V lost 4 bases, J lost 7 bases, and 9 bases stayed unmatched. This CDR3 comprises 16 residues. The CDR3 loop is CAISGPGQGLNGELFF. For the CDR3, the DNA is TGTGCCATCAGTGGACCGGGACAGGGGCTCAACGGGGAGCTGTTTTTT.

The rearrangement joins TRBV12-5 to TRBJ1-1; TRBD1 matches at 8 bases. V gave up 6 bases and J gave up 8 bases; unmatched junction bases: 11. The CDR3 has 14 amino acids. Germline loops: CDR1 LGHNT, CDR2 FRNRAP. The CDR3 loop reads CASGSDRADQEAFF. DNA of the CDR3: TGTGCTAGTGGATCGGACAGGGCCGACCAGGAAGCTTTCTTT.

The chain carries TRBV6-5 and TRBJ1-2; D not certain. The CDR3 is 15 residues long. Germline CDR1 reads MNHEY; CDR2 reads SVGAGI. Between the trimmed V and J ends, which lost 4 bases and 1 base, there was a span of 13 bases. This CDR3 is CASSLTAGFNYGYTF. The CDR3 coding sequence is TGTGCCAGCAGTTTAACGGCGGGGTTTAACTATGGCTACACCTTC.

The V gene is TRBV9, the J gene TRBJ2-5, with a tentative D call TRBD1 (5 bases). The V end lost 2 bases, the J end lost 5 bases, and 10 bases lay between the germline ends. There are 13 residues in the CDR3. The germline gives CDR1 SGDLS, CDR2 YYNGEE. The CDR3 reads CASSVPPGETQYF. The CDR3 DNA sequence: TGTGCCAGCAGCGTGCCCCCAGGGGAGACCCAGTACTTC.

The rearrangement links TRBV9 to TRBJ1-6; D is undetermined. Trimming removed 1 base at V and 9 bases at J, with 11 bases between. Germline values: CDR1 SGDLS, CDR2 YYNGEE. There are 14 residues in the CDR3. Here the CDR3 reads CASSVNAFGSPLHF. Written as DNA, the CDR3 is TGTGCCAGCAGCGTAAACGCTTTCGGTTCACCCCTCCACTTT.

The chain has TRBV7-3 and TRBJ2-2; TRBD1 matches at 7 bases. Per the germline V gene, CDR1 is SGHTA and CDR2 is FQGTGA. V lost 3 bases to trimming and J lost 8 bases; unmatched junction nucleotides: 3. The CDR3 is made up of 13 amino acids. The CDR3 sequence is CASSFARGGELFF. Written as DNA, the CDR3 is TGTGCCAGCAGCTTCGCCAGGGGGGGGGAGCTGTTTTTT.

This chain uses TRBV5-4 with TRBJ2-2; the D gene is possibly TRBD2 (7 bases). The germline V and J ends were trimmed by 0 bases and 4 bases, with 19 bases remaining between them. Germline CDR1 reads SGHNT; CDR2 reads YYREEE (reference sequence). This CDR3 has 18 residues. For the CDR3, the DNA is TGTGCCAGCAGCTTGGAAGTCGGGGGGCCTATAGGCACCGGGGAGCTGTTTTTT. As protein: CASSLEVGGPIGTGELFF. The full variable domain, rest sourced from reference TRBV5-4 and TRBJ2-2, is ETGVTQSPTHLIKTRGQQVTLRCSSQSGHNTVSWYQQALGQGPQFIFQYYREEENGRGNFPPRFSGLQFPNYSSELNVNALELDDSALYLCASSLEVGGPIGTGELFFGEGSRLTVL.

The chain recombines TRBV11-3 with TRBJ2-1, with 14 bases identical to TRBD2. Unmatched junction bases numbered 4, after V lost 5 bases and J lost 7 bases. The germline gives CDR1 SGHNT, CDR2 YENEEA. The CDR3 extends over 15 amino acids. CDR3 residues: CASSPTSGRGNEQFF. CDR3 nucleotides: TGTGCCAGCAGCCCGACTAGCGGGAGGGGTAATGAGCAGTTCTTC.

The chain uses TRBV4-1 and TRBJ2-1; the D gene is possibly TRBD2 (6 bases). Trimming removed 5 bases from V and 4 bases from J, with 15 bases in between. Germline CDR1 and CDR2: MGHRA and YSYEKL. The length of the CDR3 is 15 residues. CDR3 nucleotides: TGCGCCAGCAGCACCCGACTAGTCGCATACAATGAGCAGTTCTTC. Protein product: CASSTRLVAYNEQFF.

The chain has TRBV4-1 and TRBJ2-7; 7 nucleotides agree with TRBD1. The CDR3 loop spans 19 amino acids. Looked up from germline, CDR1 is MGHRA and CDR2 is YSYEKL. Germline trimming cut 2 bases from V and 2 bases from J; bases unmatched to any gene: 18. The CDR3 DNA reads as TGCGCCAGCAGCCAAAAAGTCTCCGGCACAGGGGAAAGGGCCTACGAGCAGTACTTC. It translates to CASSQKVSGTGERAYEQYF.

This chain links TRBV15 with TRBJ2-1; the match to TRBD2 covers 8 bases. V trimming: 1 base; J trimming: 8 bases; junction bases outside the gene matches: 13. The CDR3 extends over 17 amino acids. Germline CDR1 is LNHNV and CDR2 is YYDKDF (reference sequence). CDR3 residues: CATSRATLRGAGDEQFF. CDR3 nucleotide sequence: TGTGCCACCAGCAGAGCTACGTTGCGGGGGGCGGGAGATGAGCAGTTCTTC.